Following are 21 T cell receptor beta chains from one sample sequenced in a study of shared clonotypes between healthy human individuals. The table came from immunoSEQ multiplex PCR; TCRdb's copy has only in-frame clones and leaves some out. The repertoire consists of around 370,000 clones, with 90% to 98% occurring once and the leading ten covering 0.32%. The source material was memory CD8+ T cells sorted from blood. Subset denoted: CD45RO+ cells pooled with CCR7-negative TemRA cells. These receptors were taken from a man in his thirties or forties in good health.

In its sample, this clone was seen once. The chain couples TRBV7-3 to TRBJ1-5, with D unclear. The ends were cut back, 5 bases at V and 4 bases at J, with 9 bases in the middle. The CDR3 consists of 13 residues. Germline V gene data show CDR1 as SGHTA and CDR2 as FQGTGA. CDR3 loop: CASSRGPNQPQHF. The CDR3, as DNA: TGTGCCAGCAGCCGTGGACCTAATCAGCCCCAGCATTTT.

The chain recombines TRBV2 with TRBJ1-2; D gene ambiguous. V was shortened by 0 bases and J by 5 bases, with 10 bases between the two germline ends. CDR3 length: 14 residues. Germline loops: CDR1 SNHLY, CDR2 FYNNEI. The CDR3 is CASSEAGRGYGYTF. CDR3 sequence (DNA): TGTGCCAGCAGTGAAGCGGGCAGAGGTTATGGCTACACCTTC.

The rearrangement joins TRBV5-4 to TRBJ2-3, with 15 nucleotides matching TRBD2. The CDR3 extends over 15 amino acids. Losses at the gene ends were 3 bases for V and 6 bases for J; bases not matched to a gene: 2. Per the germline V gene, CDR1 is SGHNT and CDR2 is YYREEE (reference sequence). The CDR3 here is CASSSGLAGGDTQYF. For the CDR3, the DNA is TGTGCCAGCAGCTCCGGACTAGCGGGAGGGGATACGCAGTATTTT. Full variable domain (rest looked up from reference TRBV5-4 and TRBJ2-3): ETGVTQSPTHLIKTRGQQVTLRCSSQSGHNTVSWYQQALGQGPQFIFQYYREEENGRGNFPPRFSGLQFPNYSSELNVNALELDDSALYLCASSSGLAGGDTQYFGPGTRLTVL.

This clone has only one observation. Other DNA sequences from this sample encode an identical CDR3 as well. The gene calls are TRBV9 and TRBJ1-3; 7 positions agree with TRBD1. V lost 0 bases, J lost 1 base, and 1 base stayed unmatched. CDR1 SGDLS and CDR2 YYNGEE come from the germline V gene. The CDR3 consists of 15 residues. CDR3 sequence: CASSVAGQSGNTIYF. The DNA for the CDR3 is TGTGCCAGCAGCGTAGCGGGACAGTCTGGAAACACCATATATTTT.

This sequence joins TRBV28 and TRBJ2-7, with 7 nucleotides matching TRBD2. Germline V CDR1 and CDR2: MDHEN, SYDVKM. The CDR3 runs to 14 residues. Trimming cost V 4 bases and J 3 bases; bases outside gene matches: 6. The CDR3 nucleotides read TGTGCCAGCAGTTCCCCGACTAGCTACTACGAGCAGTACTTC. Translating it yields CASSSPTSYYEQYF. The full variable domain, in which reference TRBV28 and TRBJ2-7 provide the parts outside the CDR3, is DVKVTQSSRYLVKRTGEKVFLECVQDMDHENMFWYRQDPGLGLRLIYFSYDVKMKEKGDIPEGYSVSREKKERFSLILESASTNQTSMYLCASSSPTSYYEQYFGPGTRLTVT.

The J gene is TRBJ2-1, the V gene TRBV10-3; 12 nucleotides align to TRBD1. The junction had 4 bases not matched to a gene; V was cut back by 7 bases and J by 6 bases. The CDR3 sequence is 14 residues long. Germline V gene sequence: CDR1 ENHRY, CDR2 SYGVKD. The CDR3 reads CAIKWDRGLNEQFF. The CDR3 coding sequence is TGTGCCATCAAATGGGACAGGGGGCTCAATGAGCAGTTCTTC.

The rearrangement uses TRBV28 and TRBJ1-1; 9 nucleotides align to TRBD1. Germline V gene sequence: CDR1 MDHEN, CDR2 SYDVKM. The CDR3 runs to 15 residues. J lost 0 bases, V lost 3 bases, and 2 bases had no gene match. CDR3 amino acids: CASSLTGGLNTEAFF. The DNA for the CDR3 is TGTGCCAGCAGTTTGACAGGGGGTTTGAACACTGAAGCTTTCTTT.

The genes are TRBV25-1 and TRBJ2-7; TRBD2 agrees at 8 bases. Trimming at V came to 1 base and at J to 0 bases, leaving 2 bases not matched to a gene. Germline assignment: CDR1 MGHDK and CDR2 SYGVNS. The CDR3 is 15 residues long. CDR3 sequence (DNA): TGTGCCAGCAGTGAATCCAGCGGGAGCTCCTACGAGCAGTACTTC. Translation gives CASSESSGSSYEQYF.

J is TRBJ2-3 and V is TRBV10-2, with D uncertain. From germline, CDR1 is WSHSY and CDR2 SAAADI. Trimming took off 1 base at V and 0 bases at J, with 8 bases between the two ends. This CDR3 spans 15 amino acids. This CDR3 reads CASSEWQPSTDTQYF. For the CDR3, the DNA is TGCGCCAGCAGTGAGTGGCAGCCTAGCACAGATACGCAGTATTTT.

The chain carries TRBV18 and TRBJ2-1, with 14 bases matching TRBD2. The CDR3 sequence is 16 residues long. After removal of 5 bases from V and 6 bases from J, the junction contained 6 bases not matched to a gene. Germline V gene sequence: CDR1 KGHSH, CDR2 LQKENI. The CDR3 nucleotides are TGTGCCAGCTCAGCGACTAGCGGGAGGGCATTCAATGAGCAGTTCTTC. Its translation is CASSATSGRAFNEQFF.

The rearrangement joins TRBV7-8 to TRBJ2-5; tentative D call: TRBD2 (6 bases). Looked up from germline, CDR1 is SGHVS and CDR2 is FQNEAQ. Trimming removed 1 base from V and 9 bases from J, with 18 bases in between. The CDR3 is 15 residues long. Here the CDR3 DNA reads TGTGCCAGCAGCTTAGATCGGGAGTCCATACGGCCCCAGTACTTC. Amino acids: CASSLDRESIRPQYF.

The J gene is TRBJ2-3, the V gene TRBV10-1, with D possibly being TRBD2 (6 bases). V lost 3 bases and J 1 base, leaving 11 bases between the germline ends. Germline CDR1 reads WNHNN; CDR2 reads SYGVQD (reference sequence). The length of the CDR3 is 15 residues. The CDR3 here is CASSDRGTGTDTQYF. CDR3 nucleotides: TGCGCCAGCAGTGATCGGGGGACGGGCACAGATACGCAGTATTTT.

The chain employs TRBV5-1 and TRBJ2-7; unclear D gene. V was shortened by 2 bases and J by 3 bases, with 12 bases between the two germline ends. Looked up from germline, CDR1 is SGHRS and CDR2 is YFSETQ. The CDR3 is 14 amino acids. The CDR3 DNA is TGCGCCAGCAGCTTAGCCAGTACAGACTACGAGCAGTACTTC. Residues: CASSLASTDYEQYF.

The chain carries TRBV10-2 and TRBJ2-5, with 13 bases lining up with TRBD2. The V and J ends lost 1 base and 1 base, in that order; junction bases with no gene match: 6. Germline CDR1 reads WSHSY; CDR2 reads SAAADI. This CDR3 comprises 18 residues. CDR3 nucleotide sequence: TGCGCCAGCAGTGAGTTCGGACTAGCGGGAGAGGGCCAAGAGACCCAGTACTTC. Translation: CASSEFGLAGEGQETQYF.

V gene TRBV9 combines with J gene TRBJ2-2; TRBD2 agrees at 7 bases. This CDR3 is built from 14 residues. With 0 bases clipped from V and 9 bases from J, the junction kept 5 bases outside the gene matches. Germline lookup yields CDR1 SGDLS and CDR2 YYNGEE. The CDR3, as DNA: TGTGCCAGCAGCGTAGCGGGAGGATCCAGGGAGCTGTTTTTT. Protein sequence: CASSVAGGSRELFF.

About this clone: This sample also contains other DNA sequences that code for the same CDR3. V and J are TRBV5-1 and TRBJ2-3, with D perhaps assigned TRBD1 or TRBD2 (5 bases each). V was pared by 4 bases and J by 6 bases, with 15 bases between. Germline loops: CDR1 SGHRS, CDR2 YFSETQ. This CDR3 spans 14 amino acids. CDR3 in amino acids: CASSLGVNTDTQYF. CDR3 coding DNA: TGCGCCAGCAGCCTGGGGGTTAACACCGATACGCAGTATTTT.

The chain has TRBV2 and TRBJ1-1, with 7 bases aligning to TRBD1. Germline lookup yields CDR1 SNHLY and CDR2 FYNNEI. V lost 4 bases, J lost 5 bases, and 10 bases stayed unmatched. The CDR3 contains 15 residues. The CDR3 reads CASSAATGFGTEAFF. The CDR3 DNA reads TGTGCCAGCAGTGCCGCGACAGGGTTCGGAACTGAAGCTTTCTTT.

The chain couples TRBV1 to TRBJ1-2. TRBV1 is described as a pseudogene. The length of the CDR3 is 14 residues. CDR3 coding DNA: TGCACCAGCAGCCAACGGGGGGCGGGGCATGGCTACACCTTC. Encoded protein: CTSSQRGAGHGYTF.

This clone was observed a single time. The chain recombines TRBV5-4 with TRBJ2-3, with 14 bases lining up with TRBD2. The CDR3 sequence is 16 residues long. Losses at the gene ends were 3 bases for V and 2 bases for J; bases not matched to a gene: 2. Germline V lookup: CDR1 SGHNT, CDR2 YYREEE (reference sequence). CDR3 in DNA: TGTGCCAGCAGCTCGGGACTAGCGGGGGACACAGATACGCAGTATTTT. As protein: CASSSGLAGDTDTQYF.

The chain recombines TRBV27 with TRBJ2-2, with 11 bases lining up with TRBD2. The trim removed 3 bases at V and 0 bases at J, leaving 0 bases unmatched. Germline V CDR1 and CDR2: MNHEY, SMNVEV (reference sequence). The CDR3 has 16 residues. The CDR3 DNA is TGTGCCAGCAGTTTGGGACTAGCGGCGAACACCGGGGAGCTGTTTTTT. Translating gives CASSLGLAANTGELFF.

The chain joins TRBV4-1 to TRBJ2-5; the match to TRBD2 covers 7 bases. The trim removed 1 base at V and 1 base at J, leaving 3 bases unmatched. Looked up from germline, CDR1 is MGHRA and CDR2 is YSYEKL. The CDR3 has 15 residues. The CDR3 loop reads CASSQGASGQETQYF. The CDR3 nucleotides are TGCGCCAGCAGCCAAGGTGCTAGCGGCCAAGAGACCCAGTACTTC.